Sequencing of this T cell receptor (beta chain) was carried out in a study of control samples from healthy donors and cancer patients. Libraries were prepared by immunoSEQ multiplex PCR; TCRdb keeps only in-frame clonotypes and omits some of them. Here the sample spans roughly 400,000 clones, more than 80% being singletons. The CDR3 spans 16 residues. V lost 4 bases to trimming and J lost 5 bases; unmatched junction nucleotides: 13. CDR1 and CDR2 from the germline V gene are MNHEY and SMNVEV (reference sequence). The V call is TRBV27, the J call TRBJ1-2, with 7 bases fitting TRBD1. The sequence came from a man between 40 and 49 years old with head and neck cancer. Sequenced sample: PBMCs. The CDR3 sequence: CASSSQTDRVGYGYTF. CDR3 sequence (DNA): TGTGCCAGCAGTTCCCAAACCGACAGGGTTGGGTATGGCTACACCTTC.